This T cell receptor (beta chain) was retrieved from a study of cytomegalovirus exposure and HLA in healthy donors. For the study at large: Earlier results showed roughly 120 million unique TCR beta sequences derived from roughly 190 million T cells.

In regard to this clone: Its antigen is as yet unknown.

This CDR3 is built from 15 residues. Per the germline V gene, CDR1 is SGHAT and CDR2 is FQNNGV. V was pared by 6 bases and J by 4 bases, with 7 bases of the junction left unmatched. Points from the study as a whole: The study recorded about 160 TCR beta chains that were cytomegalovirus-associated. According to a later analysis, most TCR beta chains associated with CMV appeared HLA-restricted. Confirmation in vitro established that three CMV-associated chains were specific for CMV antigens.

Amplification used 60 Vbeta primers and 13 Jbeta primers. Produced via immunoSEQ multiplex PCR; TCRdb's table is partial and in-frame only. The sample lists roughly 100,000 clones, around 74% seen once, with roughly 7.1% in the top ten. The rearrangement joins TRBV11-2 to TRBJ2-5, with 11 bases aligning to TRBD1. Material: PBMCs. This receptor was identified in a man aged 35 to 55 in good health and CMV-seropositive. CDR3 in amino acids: CASSSDRGHGETQYF. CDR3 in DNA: TGTGCCAGCAGTTCGGACAGGGGGCACGGAGAGACCCAGTACTTC.